The next 13 T cell receptor beta chains were all read from a single sample in a study of blood T cell repertoires in COVID-19. The table came from immunoSEQ multiplex PCR; TCRdb's copy has only in-frame clones and leaves some out. The table records roughly 130,000 clones, 70% to 90% of them present only once. Sequencing was carried out using peripheral blood. These receptors all stem from a woman aged 55-70 years with acute or convalescent COVID-19.

CDR3 loop: CASSRDTPYEQYF. DNA for the CDR3: TGTGCCAGCTCGAGGGACACCCCCTACGAGCAGTACTTC. The J gene is TRBJ2-7, the V gene TRBV6-5, with a weak D call TRBD1 (6 bases). CDR1 MNHEY and CDR2 SVGAGI come from the germline V gene. The V end was cut by 8 bases, the J end by 2 bases, with 13 bases between. The CDR3 is made up of 13 amino acids.

V usage is TRBV12-3 or TRBV12-4 and J usage is TRBJ2-1; D uncertain. The ends were cut back, 6 bases at V and 5 bases at J, with 11 bases in the middle. This CDR3 has 13 residues. In DNA form, the CDR3 reads TGTGCCAGCAGACAGCTGCGCGACAATGAGCAGTTCTTC. Its translation is CASRQLRDNEQFF.

The V and J genes are TRBV25-1 and TRBJ1-4; 8 bases agree with TRBD1. CDR1 MGHDK and CDR2 SYGVNS come from the germline V gene. This CDR3 has 18 amino acids. V shed 0 bases and J 8 bases; nucleotides not matched to a gene: 14. CDR3 nucleotides: TGTGCCAGCAGTGAATATGGAGGCAGGGGGCCGATCAGCGAAAAACTGTTTTTT. Translation gives CASSEYGGRGPISEKLFF. Using reference TRBV25-1 and TRBJ1-4 for the parts outside the CDR3, the full variable domain is EADIYQTPRYLVIGTGKKITLECSQTMGHDKMYWYQQDPGMELHLIHYSYGVNSTEKGDLSSESTVSRIRTEHFPLTLESARPSHTSQYLCASSEYGGRGPISEKLFFGSGTQLSVL.

This CDR3 is CASSQEGGTSGHNEQFF. CDR3 nucleotide sequence: TGCGCCAGCAGCCAAGAGGGCGGGACTAGCGGGCACAATGAGCAGTTCTTC. The chain carries TRBV4-1 and TRBJ2-1; 12 bases agree with TRBD2. Unmatched junction bases numbered 5, after V lost 0 bases and J lost 5 bases. This CDR3 has 17 amino acids. The germline V gene encodes CDR1 MGHRA and CDR2 YSYEKL.

The gene calls are TRBV11-1 and TRBJ2-5; D perhaps matches TRBD1 (5 bases). Germline loops: CDR1 SGHAT, CDR2 FQDESV (reference sequence). The ends were cut back, 3 bases at V and 1 base at J, with 9 bases in the middle. The CDR3 has 14 amino acids. DNA for the CDR3: TGTGCCAGCAGCTTGGGCAGGGCCCAAGAGACCCAGTACTTC. It encodes CASSLGRAQETQYF.

This clone has only one observation. This chain connects TRBV27 to TRBJ2-1; 8 nucleotides align to TRBD1. The CDR3 sequence is 17 residues long. Germline assignment: CDR1 MNHEY and CDR2 SMNVEV (reference sequence). With V trimmed by 3 bases and J by 0 bases, 7 bases remained unmatched. The CDR3 coding sequence is TGTGCCAGCAGTTTCCTGGGACAGGCGCTCTCCTACAATGAGCAGTTCTTC. Amino acid sequence: CASSFLGQALSYNEQFF.

The rearrangement links TRBV7-2 to TRBJ2-2; 11 nucleotides align to TRBD2. This CDR3 region has 15 residues. The J segment lost 5 bases and the V segment lost 7 bases, leaving 6 bases of the junction unmatched. Germline values: CDR1 SGHTA, CDR2 FQGNSA. CDR3 DNA: TGTGCCAGCAACCTTTTAGCGGGAGGGACCGGGGAGCTGTTTTTT. Its protein product is CASNLLAGGTGELFF.

This clone was picked up a small number of times. This chain links TRBV10-3 with TRBJ1-3; possible D gene TRBD1, 6 bases. Trimming left V 10 bases short and J 4 bases short, with 11 bases between. The CDR3 runs to 12 residues. From germline, CDR1 is ENHRY and CDR2 SYGVKD. In nucleotides, the CDR3 is TGTGCCAGTAGGACAGACGGAAACACCATATATTTT. The encoded protein is CASRTDGNTIYF.

V gene TRBV11-2 combines with J gene TRBJ2-3; D gene ambiguous. V dropped 3 bases and J dropped 5 bases, with 21 bases sitting between them. The CDR3 spans 17 residues. Germline V gives CDR1 SGHAT, CDR2 FQNNGV. CDR3 loop: CASSFRITGQSRDTQYF. The CDR3 DNA reads as TGTGCCAGCAGCTTTAGAATCACTGGGCAATCCCGAGATACGCAGTATTTT. Filled out from reference TRBV11-2 and TRBJ2-3, the complete variable domain reads EAGVAQSPRYKIIEKRQSVAFWCNPISGHATLYWYQQILGQGPKLLIQFQNNGVVDDSQLPKDRFSAERLKGVDSTLKIQPAKLEDSAVYLCASSFRITGQSRDTQYFGPGTRLTVL.

CDR3 in amino acids: CASSVRRGSGNTIYF. CDR3 bases: TGTGCCAGCAGCGTCCGCAGGGGCTCTGGAAACACCATATATTTT. V gene TRBV14 combines with J gene TRBJ1-3; D possibly corresponds to TRBD1 (6 bases). Germline CDR1 SGHDN, CDR2 FVKESK. This CDR3 is 15 amino acids long. Trimming shortened V by 5 bases and J by 0 bases, and 11 bases separated the two germline ends.

CDR3 in amino acids: CASSESGERLGYTF. DNA for the CDR3: TGTGCCAGCAGTGAAAGTGGGGAGAGGTTAGGCTACACCTTC. This sequence joins TRBV6-1 and TRBJ1-2; D is ambiguous. V was shortened by 2 bases and J by 8 bases, with 15 bases between the two germline ends. The CDR3 totals 14 residues. The germline V gene has CDR1 MNHNS and CDR2 SASEGT.

V usage is TRBV6-5 and J usage is TRBJ1-4; 8 positions agree with TRBD1. This CDR3 region has 16 residues. In germline, CDR1 is MNHEY, CDR2 SVGAGI. Trimming took 4 bases from V and 7 from J; bases not matched to a gene: 11. CDR3 in DNA: TGTGCCAGCAGTTCCTTAATCCAGGGGGCGCGTGAAAAACTGTTTTTT. Encoded protein: CASSSLIQGAREKLFF.

V and J are TRBV25-1 and TRBJ2-3; the D gene is possibly TRBD1 (6 bases). V lost 6 bases, J lost 3 bases, and 10 bases lay in between. Germline values: CDR1 MGHDK, CDR2 SYGVNS. CDR3 length: 13 amino acids. The CDR3 loop is CASSNRATDTQYF. The CDR3 DNA sequence: TGTGCCAGCAGCAACAGGGCGACAGATACGCAGTATTTT. Full variable domain (missing parts from reference TRBV25-1 and TRBJ2-3): EADIYQTPRYLVIGTGKKITLECSQTMGHDKMYWYQQDPGMELHLIHYSYGVNSTEKGDLSSESTVSRIRTEHFPLTLESARPSHTSQYLCASSNRATDTQYFGPGTRLTVL.